The sequence of this T cell receptor beta chain was determined in a study of cytomegalovirus exposure and HLA in healthy donors (dated by TCRdb to the late 2010s). For the study in its entirety: In an earlier analysis of approximately 500 of the donors, roughly 300 Gb of sequence data and approximately 100 million unique TCR beta sequences from about 180 million T cells were reported. Typing coverage differed by locus: A, B, C, DRB1 and DQB1 were typed in about 629-640 donors, DQA1 in roughly 510, DPA1 in nearly 610, and DPB1 in just under 490. Genome-wide SNP genotypes for about three fifths of the roughly 670 donors were used in a later genetic analysis, which treated that subset as a discovery cohort. Besides the first cohort of around 700 subjects, a separate validation cohort made up of roughly 120 different subjects was used. A later analysis re-examined previously published TCR beta repertoires from over 500 donors and added high-resolution HLA genotyping to investigate patterns of TCR occurrence. In the later analysis, no new phenotypic data were used to find candidate immune exposures; instead, reliance was placed on TCR beta sequences and their occurrence across donors. Among the approximately 420 genotyped donors, approximately 77% belonged to the genetic ancestry cluster associated with self-reported Caucasian donors. The study was designed to test whether signatures of past pathogen exposure could be identified by cataloging public T cell receptors. All discovery cohort repertoires had been generated on a single sequencing platform. To predict cytomegalovirus infection status, the study brought together high-throughput TCR immunosequencing, statistical association of individual TCRs with disease status, and machine learning. An earlier analysis of fewer than 700 of the donors applied high-throughput TCR beta sequencing to assess whether each TCR beta V gene segment acted as functional or pseudogenic. An early release that covered 500 to 800 HLA-typed donors contained around 330 gigabases of sequencing data and 75 million to 100 million unique TCR sequences. Using immunosequencing, the study profiled T cell repertoires from 666 subjects and related those repertoires to cytomegalovirus serostatus. Donor age, sex, ethnicity and CMV serostatus were compiled together with the repertoire data. On average, roughly 250,000 unique TCR beta nucleotide sequences were sequenced per donor among some 420 genotyped donors of the cohort, with 15% to 20% of those sequences being non-productive. Roughly 5 DR-DQ haplotypes were treated as single units for association and clustering because of strong linkage in the cohort. Class I and class II HLA loci were covered by the typing at four-digit resolution. General conclusions and limits of the study: Because HLA typing was unavailable for some donors at each locus, only the typed subset was used in association tests. For the cohort, immune exposure information was limited to CMV serostatus. This cohort had only TCR beta chains sequenced, and the lack of alpha or paired-chain data limited which features could be detected. In both the original and validation cohorts, the classifier was reported to diagnose cytomegalovirus status with high specificity and sensitivity. A later analysis associated about 17,000 TCR beta sequences with specific HLA alleles at a false discovery rate of 0.05. The authors suggested that the approach could potentially be generalized to other disease states and immunological phenotypes. A later analysis found that most CMV-associated TCR beta chains appeared HLA-restricted, with HLA associations seemingly driven largely by CMV exposure. In an earlier analysis of approximately 590 of the donors, most TCR beta V segments appeared in productive rearrangements about 90% or about 30% of the time, broadly matching IMGT annotations. Linkage disequilibrium might explain the correlated functional status among segregating V segments, but an unknown experimental factor could not be ruled out. Roughly uniform sequencing depth across donors was assumed in presence/absence analyses, although this assumption may not hold. Some IMGT-functional V segments, including TRBV6-2 and TRBV6-3, could not be told apart with the 87-base-pair reads, so those segments were excluded. Compared with the 666-donor mean, donors in an Asian-associated ancestry cluster had fewer N-insertions in productive TCRs, according to a later genetic analysis. In vitro tests confirmed that a few of the cytomegalovirus-associated TCR beta chains recognize cytomegalovirus antigens. The sequencing pipeline was judged likely to have produced a cluster of highly shared sequence variants as a technical artifact. In the study, 164 TCR beta chains were listed as associated with cytomegalovirus. Across donors, most TCR sequences were observed very rarely, whereas some public TCRs were present in many individuals. An association between a missense DCLRE1C variant and V-gene and J-gene trimming of TCR beta chains was found in a later genetic analysis and replicated in an independent cohort. In a later analysis, HLA-associated TCR beta chains were found to be more clonally expanded and to have lower generation probabilities than equally common non-associated chains. A later analysis reported that several top co-occurrence clusters appeared linked to parvovirus B19, influenza, CMV and Epstein-Barr virus. Because counts were too low, 15 to 20 rarely observed V segments, including chromosome 9 orphons, were excluded from the earlier analysis of 587 of the donors. In a later analysis, TCR association rates were found to vary across HLA loci, with the most associated TCRs seen for DRB1 alleles and the fewest for HLA-C alleles. A further reported finding was that TCR beta sequences accurately predicted the HLA-A and HLA-B alleles for most subjects in the first cohort. When HLA alleles, especially DR and DQ, strongly co-occurred, TCR associations were difficult to assign to individual alleles.

Comments on this clone: Which antigen it targets is not known. Base qualities were left out, and no much larger clone turns up one base away.

The cohort comprised 670 or so healthy bone marrow donors. At the time of sampling, every cohort member was nominally healthy, though immune exposures that went unrecorded were likely present. The donor was CMV seronegative and belonged to the group of 352 seronegative cohort members. Each donor provided a peripheral blood sample, and peripheral blood mononuclear cells were used for TCR beta sequencing. The Qiagen DNeasy Blood Extraction Kit was used to extract genomic DNA from the blood cell samples. The protocol used for the library was the immunoSEQ multiplex PCR assay. The multiplex PCR relied on a mix of 60 forward primers for TCR Vbeta segments and 13 reverse primers for TCR Jbeta segments. A multiplex PCR assay on genomic DNA amplified the CDR3 region of rearranged TCR beta genes. The Illumina HiSeq System was used to sequence the amplified TCR beta libraries as 87-base-pair reads. As for how the authors treated the data: A later analysis counted around 72 million unique TCR beta chains across the approximately 700 repertoires, and some 11 million of these chains were shared by at least two donors. Raw reads were error-corrected and collapsed into unique sequences with a nearest-neighbor algorithm that merged closely related sequences to remove PCR and sequencing errors. To assign V, D and J gene segments, CDR3 sequences were aligned to IMGT reference sequences. For a sequence to be retained, a match of at least six nucleotides was required to both a V gene segment and a J gene segment. A rearrangement was called productive if the CDR3 had no stop codons and remained in frame with V and J, and every other rearrangement was called non-productive. CDR3 was defined according to IMGT convention as the region running from the second conserved V-encoded cysteine to the conserved J-encoded phenylalanine. Sequences without an unambiguous match to a single V gene segment were excluded from the earlier analysis of a few hundred of the donors. An earlier analysis of 587 of the donors classified V segments as functional when productive rearrangements were above 56.7% and as segregating when the standard deviation between donors was above 5%. To diagnose cytomegalovirus status from the catalog of TCR beta chain sequences, a statistical classification framework was built. V and J gene assignment, in a later analysis, came from comparing TCR nucleotide sequences with IMGT/GENE-DB human TR gene sequences. The TCRdist pipeline was used in a later analysis to assign CDR3 sequences and most-parsimonious VDJ recombination scenarios. In a later analysis, each TCR beta chain was defined by its CDR3 amino acid sequence together with its V-gene family, and reads lacking a unique V-gene family were excluded. To address suspected cross-contamination and a sequencing artifact, a later analysis removed a few hundred highly shared, low-generation-probability nucleotide sequences. For each public chain, a later analysis derived a clonal expansion index from normalized ranks of inferred template counts within each repertoire. Generation probabilities in a later analysis came from a VDJ recombination model fitted to out-of-frame rearrangements, and those results were checked against IGoR. In a later analysis, hypergeometric tests were used to score TCR-TCR, TCR-HLA and TCR-CMV co-occurrence, with a repertoire-size bias correction applied to TCR pairs. A later analysis estimated false discovery rates by permuting HLA or CMV assignments 20 times. In a later analysis, co-occurring TCRs were grouped with DBSCAN, and TCRdist sequence similarity was added when clustering was performed within HLA-allele-positive subsets. Repertoires with fewer than 30,000 or more than 120,000 public chains were left out of co-occurrence clustering, as were about five repertoires with anomalous nucleotide sharing. TCRdb holds this immuneACCESS table with in-frame rearrangements only. Some clones are missing; in checked studies, unresolved V genes explain under half, and the rest has no known cause. From that table come the V and J calls and clone size; the DNA was used to work out D and trimming. The sample table contains approximately 150,000 clones; only one count was recorded for roughly four fifths of them. The ten largest clones capture less than 2% of the sample.

V loses 5 bases at its end and J loses 1 base; junction bases beyond the gene matches: 4. The CDR3 holds 15 amino acids from the cysteine to the phenylalanine. Left in the record is the CDR3 DNA by itself, 45 bases read in frame from the first base. CDR1 and CDR2, looked up from the germline V gene (reference sequence), are MNHEY and SMNVEV. The source material was PBMCs. The V and J segments used are TRBV27 and TRBJ1-1, with 10 bases aligning to TRBD1. The receptor comes from a man between 40 and 49 years old in good health and CMV-seronegative. The DNA sequence follows: TGTGCCAGCAGTAGGACAGGGGGACCGAACACTGAAGCTTTCTTT. The resulting protein is CASSRTGGPNTEAFF.